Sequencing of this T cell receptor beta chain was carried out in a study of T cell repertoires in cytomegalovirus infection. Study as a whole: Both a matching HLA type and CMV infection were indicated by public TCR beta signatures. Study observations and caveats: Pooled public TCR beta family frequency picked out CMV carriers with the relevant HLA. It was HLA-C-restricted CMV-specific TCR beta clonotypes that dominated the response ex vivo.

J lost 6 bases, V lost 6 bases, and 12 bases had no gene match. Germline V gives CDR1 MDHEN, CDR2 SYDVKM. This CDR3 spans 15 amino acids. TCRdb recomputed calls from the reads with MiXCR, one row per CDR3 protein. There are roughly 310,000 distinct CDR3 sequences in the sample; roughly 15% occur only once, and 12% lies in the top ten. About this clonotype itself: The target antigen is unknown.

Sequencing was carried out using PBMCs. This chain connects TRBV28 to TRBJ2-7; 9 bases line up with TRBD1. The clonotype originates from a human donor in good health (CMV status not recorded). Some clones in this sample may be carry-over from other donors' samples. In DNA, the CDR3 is TGTGCCAGCAGCCCCTCGGGACAGGGTTCTAGCGAGCAGTACTTC. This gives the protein CASSPSGQGSSEQYF.